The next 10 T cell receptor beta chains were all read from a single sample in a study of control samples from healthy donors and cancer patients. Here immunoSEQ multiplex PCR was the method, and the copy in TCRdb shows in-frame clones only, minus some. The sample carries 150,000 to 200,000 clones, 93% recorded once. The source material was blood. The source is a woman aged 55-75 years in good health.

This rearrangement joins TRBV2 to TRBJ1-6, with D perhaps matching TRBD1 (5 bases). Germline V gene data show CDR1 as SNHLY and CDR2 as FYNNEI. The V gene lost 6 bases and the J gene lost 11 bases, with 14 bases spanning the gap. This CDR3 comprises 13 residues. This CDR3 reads CASRAYEGTPLHF. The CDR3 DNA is TGTGCCAGCAGGGCCTACGAGGGGACACCCCTCCACTTT.

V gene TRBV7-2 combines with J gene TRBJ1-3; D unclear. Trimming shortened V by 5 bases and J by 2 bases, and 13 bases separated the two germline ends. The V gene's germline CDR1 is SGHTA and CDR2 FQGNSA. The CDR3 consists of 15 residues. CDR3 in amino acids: CASSPFGGTGNTIYF. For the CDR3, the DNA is TGTGCCAGCAGCCCCTTTGGAGGGACTGGAAACACCATATATTTT.

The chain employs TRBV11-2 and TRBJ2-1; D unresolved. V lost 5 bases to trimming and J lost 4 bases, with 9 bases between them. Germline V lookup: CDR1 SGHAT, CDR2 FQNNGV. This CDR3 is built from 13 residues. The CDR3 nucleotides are TGTGCCAGCAGCCCTCTAGTATACAATGAGCAGTTCTTC. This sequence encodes CASSPLVYNEQFF.

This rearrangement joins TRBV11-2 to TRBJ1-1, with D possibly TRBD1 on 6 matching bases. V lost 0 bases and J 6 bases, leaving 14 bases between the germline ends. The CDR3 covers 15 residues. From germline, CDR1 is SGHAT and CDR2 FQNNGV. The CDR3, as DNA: TGTGCCAGCAGCTTAGAAGGGGGGGGTGGCGCTGAAGCTTTCTTT. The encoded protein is CASSLEGGGGAEAFF. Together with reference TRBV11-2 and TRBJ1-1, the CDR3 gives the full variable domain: EAGVAQSPRYKIIEKRQSVAFWCNPISGHATLYWYQQILGQGPKLLIQFQNNGVVDDSQLPKDRFSAERLKGVDSTLKIQPAKLEDSAVYLCASSLEGGGGAEAFFGQGTRLTVV.

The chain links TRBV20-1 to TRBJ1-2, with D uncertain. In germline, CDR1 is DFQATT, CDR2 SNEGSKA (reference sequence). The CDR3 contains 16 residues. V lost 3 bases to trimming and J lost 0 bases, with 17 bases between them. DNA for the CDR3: TGCAGTGCTAGTAGAGGCCCGGAGCAAGCTAACTATGGCTACACCTTC. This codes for CSASRGPEQANYGYTF.

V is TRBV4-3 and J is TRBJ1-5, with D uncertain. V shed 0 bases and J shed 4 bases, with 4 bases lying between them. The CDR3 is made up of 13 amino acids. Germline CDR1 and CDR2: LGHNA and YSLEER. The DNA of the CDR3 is TGCGCCAGCAGCCAAGATGGGAATCAGCCCCAGCATTTT. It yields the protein CASSQDGNQPQHF.

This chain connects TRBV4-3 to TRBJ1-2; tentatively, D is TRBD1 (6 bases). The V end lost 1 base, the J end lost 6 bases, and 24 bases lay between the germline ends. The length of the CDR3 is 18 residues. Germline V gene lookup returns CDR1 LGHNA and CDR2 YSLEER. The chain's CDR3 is CASSQGGQTRGLLNGYTF. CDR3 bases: TGCGCCAGCAGCCAAGGGGGGCAGACACGTGGTCTTCTCAATGGCTACACCTTC.

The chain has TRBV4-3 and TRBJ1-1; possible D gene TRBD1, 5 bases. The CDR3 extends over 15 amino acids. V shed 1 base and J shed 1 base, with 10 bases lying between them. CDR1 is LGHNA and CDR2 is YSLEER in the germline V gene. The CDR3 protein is CASSQATGGNTEAFF. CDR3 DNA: TGCGCCAGCAGCCAAGCTACAGGCGGGAACACTGAAGCTTTCTTT.

Here the CDR3 reads CASSLRVYTEAFF. The DNA for the CDR3 is TGTGCCAGCAGCTTGAGGGTGTACACTGAAGCTTTCTTT. V and J are TRBV7-2 and TRBJ1-1; D is undetermined. The CDR3 has 13 amino acids. Per the germline V gene, CDR1 is SGHTA and CDR2 is FQGNSA. Trimming cost V 3 bases and J 3 bases, with 8 bases left between them.

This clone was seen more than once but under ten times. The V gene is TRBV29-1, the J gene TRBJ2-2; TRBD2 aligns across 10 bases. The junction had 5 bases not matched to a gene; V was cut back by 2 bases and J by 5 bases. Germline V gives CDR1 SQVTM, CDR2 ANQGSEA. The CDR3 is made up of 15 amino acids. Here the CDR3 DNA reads TGCAGCGTTGAAAGGCTAGCGGGGGTGACCGGGGAGCTGTTTTTT. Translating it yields CSVERLAGVTGELFF.